The TCR beta chain under discussion was sequenced for a study of T-cell memory formation after mild COVID-19. The V end lost 4 bases, the J end lost 2 bases, and 8 bases lay between the germline ends. Germline CDR1 SGHAT, CDR2 FQDESV (reference sequence). CDR3 size: 14 residues. This clonotype came up a few times. TCRdb re-called the 5' RACE reads through MiXCR, storing one row per CDR3 protein. The sample has around 150,000 distinct CDR3 sequences; roughly 14% are singletons. The receptor was isolated from an adult woman who had mild COVID-19 (a few samples of this study predate the infection). Cell type and time point are not known. The sequencing sample was made of PBMCs or a T cell subset sorted from them (not recorded which). The chain combines TRBV11-1 with TRBJ2-2; D ambiguous. The CDR3 DNA follows: TGTGCCAGCAGCTCCCGAACCAACACCGGGGAGCTGTTTTTT. It codes for CASSSRTNTGELFF.